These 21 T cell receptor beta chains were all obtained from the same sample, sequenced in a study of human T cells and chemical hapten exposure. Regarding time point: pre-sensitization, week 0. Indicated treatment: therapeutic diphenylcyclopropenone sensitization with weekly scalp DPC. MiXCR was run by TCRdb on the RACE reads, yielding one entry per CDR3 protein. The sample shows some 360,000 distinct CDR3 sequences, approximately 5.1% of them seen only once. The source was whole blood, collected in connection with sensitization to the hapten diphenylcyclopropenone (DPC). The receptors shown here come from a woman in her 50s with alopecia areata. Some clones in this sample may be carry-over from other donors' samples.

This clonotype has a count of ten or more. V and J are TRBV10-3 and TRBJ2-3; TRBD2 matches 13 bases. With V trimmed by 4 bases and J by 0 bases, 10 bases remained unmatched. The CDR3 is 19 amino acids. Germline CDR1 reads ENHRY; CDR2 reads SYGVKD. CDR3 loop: CAISAPTSGRAVSTDTQYF. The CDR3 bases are TGTGCCATCAGTGCCCCAACTAGCGGGAGGGCCGTAAGCACAGATACGCAGTATTTT.

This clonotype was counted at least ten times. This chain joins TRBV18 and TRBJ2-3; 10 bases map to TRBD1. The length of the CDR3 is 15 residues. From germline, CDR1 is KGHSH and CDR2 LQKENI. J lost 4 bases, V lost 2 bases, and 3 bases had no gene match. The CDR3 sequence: CASSPRTGGSDTQYF. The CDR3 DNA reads TGTGCCAGCTCACCAAGGACAGGGGGATCAGATACGCAGTATTTT.

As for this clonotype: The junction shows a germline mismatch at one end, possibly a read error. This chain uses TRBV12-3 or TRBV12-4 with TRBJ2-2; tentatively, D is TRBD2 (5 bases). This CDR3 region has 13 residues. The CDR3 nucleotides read TGTGCCTGCAGTTTGGGTAGCGCCGGGGAGCTGTTTTTT. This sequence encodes CACSLGSAGELFF.

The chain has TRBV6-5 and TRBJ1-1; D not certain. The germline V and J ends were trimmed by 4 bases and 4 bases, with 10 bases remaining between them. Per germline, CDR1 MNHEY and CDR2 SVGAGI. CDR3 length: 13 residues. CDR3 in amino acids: CASSFAVGTEAFF. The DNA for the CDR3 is TGTGCCAGCAGTTTCGCGGTGGGCACTGAAGCTTTCTTT.

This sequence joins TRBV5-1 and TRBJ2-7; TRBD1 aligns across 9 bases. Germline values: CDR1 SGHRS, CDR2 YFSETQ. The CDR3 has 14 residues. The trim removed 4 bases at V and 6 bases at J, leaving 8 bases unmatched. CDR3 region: CASSRKDRGAEQYF. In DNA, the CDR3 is TGCGCCAGCAGCCGTAAGGACAGGGGAGCCGAGCAGTACTTC.

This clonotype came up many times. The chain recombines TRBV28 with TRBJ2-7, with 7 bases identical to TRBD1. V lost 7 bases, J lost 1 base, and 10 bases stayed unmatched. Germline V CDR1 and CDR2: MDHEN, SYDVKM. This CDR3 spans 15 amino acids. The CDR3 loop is CASNPRQGISYEQYF. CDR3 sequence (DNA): TGTGCCAGCAATCCCAGACAGGGAATATCCTACGAGCAGTACTTC. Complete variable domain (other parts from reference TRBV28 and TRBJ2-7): DVKVTQSSRYLVKRTGEKVFLECVQDMDHENMFWYRQDPGLGLRLIYFSYDVKMKEKGDIPEGYSVSREKKERFSLILESASTNQTSMYLCASNPRQGISYEQYFGPGTRLTVT.

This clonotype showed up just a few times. This CDR3 reads CASSRAVDSPLHF. The CDR3 DNA sequence: TGTGCCAGCAGCCGGGCGGTGGATTCACCCCTCCACTTT. This rearrangement joins TRBV6-4 to TRBJ1-6; D remains ambiguous. This CDR3 is 13 amino acids long. Trimming shortened V by 6 bases and J by 8 bases, and 11 bases separated the two germline ends. Germline V gene lookup returns CDR1 MRHNA and CDR2 SNTAGT.

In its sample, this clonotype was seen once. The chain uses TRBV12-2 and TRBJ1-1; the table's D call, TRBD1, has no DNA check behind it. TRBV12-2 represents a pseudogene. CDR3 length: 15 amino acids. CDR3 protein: CARPDGTGSKTEAFF. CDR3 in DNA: TGTGCAAGACCCGACGGGACAGGGTCGAAGACTGAAGCTTTCTTT.

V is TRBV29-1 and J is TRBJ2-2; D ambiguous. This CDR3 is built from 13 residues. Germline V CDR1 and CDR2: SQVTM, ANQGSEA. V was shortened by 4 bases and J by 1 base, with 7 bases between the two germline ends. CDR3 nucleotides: TGCAGCGTTGGGCAGCTGAACACCGGGGAGCTGTTTTTT. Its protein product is CSVGQLNTGELFF.

The CDR3 nucleotides read TGCAGTGCTAGCGGGGGGCGAGGTCAAGAGACCCAGTACTTC. This codes for CSASGGRGQETQYF. The V call is TRBV20-1, the J call TRBJ2-5, with D perhaps TRBD2 (7 bases). Germline V gene lookup returns CDR1 DFQATT and CDR2 SNEGSKA (reference sequence). This CDR3 contains 14 residues. Trimming left V 3 bases short and J 2 bases short, with 13 bases between.

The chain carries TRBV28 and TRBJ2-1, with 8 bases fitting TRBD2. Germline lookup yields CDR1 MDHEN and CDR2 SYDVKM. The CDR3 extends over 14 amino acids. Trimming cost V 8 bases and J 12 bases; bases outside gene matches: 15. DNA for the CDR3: TGTGCCAGCGGACAAATCGGGGGGGGCCCTGGGCAGTTCTTC. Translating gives CASGQIGGGPGQFF.

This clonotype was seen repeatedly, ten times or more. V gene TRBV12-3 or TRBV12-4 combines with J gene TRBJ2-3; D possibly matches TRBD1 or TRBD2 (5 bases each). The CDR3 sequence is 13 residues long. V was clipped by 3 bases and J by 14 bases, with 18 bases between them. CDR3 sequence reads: CASSLAGLRETYF. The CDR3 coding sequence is TGTGCCAGCAGTTTGGCAGGACTCAGGGAAACGTATTTT.

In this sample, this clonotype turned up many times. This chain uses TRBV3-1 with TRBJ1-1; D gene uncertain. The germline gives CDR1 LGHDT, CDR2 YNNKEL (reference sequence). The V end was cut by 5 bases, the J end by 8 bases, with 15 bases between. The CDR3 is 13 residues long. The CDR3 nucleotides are TGTGCCAGCAGCTTCCGGACCCGGGGAGAAGCTTTCTTT. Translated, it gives CASSFRTRGEAFF. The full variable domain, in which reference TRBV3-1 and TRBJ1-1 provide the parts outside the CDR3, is DTAVSQTPKYLVTQMGNDKSIKCEQNLGHDTMYWYKQDSKKFLKIMFSYNNKELIINETVPNRFSPKSPDKAHLNLHINSLELGDSAVYFCASSFRTRGEAFFGQGTRLTVV.

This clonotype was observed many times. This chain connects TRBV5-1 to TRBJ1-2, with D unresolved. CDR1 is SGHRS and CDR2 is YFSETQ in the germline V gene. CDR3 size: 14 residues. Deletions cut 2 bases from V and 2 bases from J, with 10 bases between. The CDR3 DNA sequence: TGCGCCAGCAGCTTTAGCACAGCCAACTATGGCTACACCTTC. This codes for CASSFSTANYGYTF.

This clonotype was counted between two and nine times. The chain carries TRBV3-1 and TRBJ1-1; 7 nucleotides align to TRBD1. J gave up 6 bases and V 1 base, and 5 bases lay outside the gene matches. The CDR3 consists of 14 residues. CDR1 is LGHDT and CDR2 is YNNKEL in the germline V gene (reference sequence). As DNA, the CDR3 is TGTGCCAGCAGCCAAGGGGGGACAGACTCTGAAGCTTTCTTT. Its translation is CASSQGGTDSEAFF.

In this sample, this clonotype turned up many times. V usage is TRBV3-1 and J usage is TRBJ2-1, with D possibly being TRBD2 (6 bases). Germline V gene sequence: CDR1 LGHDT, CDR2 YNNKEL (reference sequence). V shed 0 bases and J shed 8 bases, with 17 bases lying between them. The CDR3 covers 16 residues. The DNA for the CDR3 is TGTGCCAGCAGCCAAGATCCGATCCTCACGGGAGATGAGCAGTTCTTC. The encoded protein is CASSQDPILTGDEQFF.

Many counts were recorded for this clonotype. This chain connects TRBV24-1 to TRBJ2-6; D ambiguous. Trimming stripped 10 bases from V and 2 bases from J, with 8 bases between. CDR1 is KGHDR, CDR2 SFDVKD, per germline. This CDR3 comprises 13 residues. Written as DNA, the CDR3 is TGTGCCACTGGGGTTCCTGGGGCCAACGTCCTGACTTTC. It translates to CATGVPGANVLTF.

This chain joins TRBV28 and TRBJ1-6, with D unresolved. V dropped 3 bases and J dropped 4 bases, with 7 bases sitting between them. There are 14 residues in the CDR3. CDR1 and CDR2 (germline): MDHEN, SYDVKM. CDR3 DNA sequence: TGTGCCAGCAGTTTTAAAGGGTATAATTCACCCCTCCACTTT. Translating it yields CASSFKGYNSPLHF.

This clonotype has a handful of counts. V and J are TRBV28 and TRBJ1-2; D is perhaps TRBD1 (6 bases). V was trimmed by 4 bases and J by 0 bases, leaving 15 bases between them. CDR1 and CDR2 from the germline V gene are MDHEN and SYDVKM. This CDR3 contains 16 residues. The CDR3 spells CASSSPATGSNYGYTF. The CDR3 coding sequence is TGTGCCAGCAGTTCGCCGGCGACAGGTTCTAACTATGGCTACACCTTC.

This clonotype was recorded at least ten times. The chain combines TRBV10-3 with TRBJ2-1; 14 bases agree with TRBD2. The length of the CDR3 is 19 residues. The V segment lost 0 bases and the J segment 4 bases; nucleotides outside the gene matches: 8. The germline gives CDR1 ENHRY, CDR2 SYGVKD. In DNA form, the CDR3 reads TGTGCCATCAGTGAGTCGCGGACTAGCGGGGGGCCCACTTACAATGAGCAGTTCTTC. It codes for CAISESRTSGGPTYNEQFF.

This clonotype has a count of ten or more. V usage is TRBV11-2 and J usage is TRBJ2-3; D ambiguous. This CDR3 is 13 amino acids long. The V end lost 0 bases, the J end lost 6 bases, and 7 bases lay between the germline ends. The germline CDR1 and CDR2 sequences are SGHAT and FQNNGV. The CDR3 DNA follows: TGTGCCAGCAGCTTAGACCCGTCGGATACGCAGTATTTT. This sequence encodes CASSLDPSDTQYF.